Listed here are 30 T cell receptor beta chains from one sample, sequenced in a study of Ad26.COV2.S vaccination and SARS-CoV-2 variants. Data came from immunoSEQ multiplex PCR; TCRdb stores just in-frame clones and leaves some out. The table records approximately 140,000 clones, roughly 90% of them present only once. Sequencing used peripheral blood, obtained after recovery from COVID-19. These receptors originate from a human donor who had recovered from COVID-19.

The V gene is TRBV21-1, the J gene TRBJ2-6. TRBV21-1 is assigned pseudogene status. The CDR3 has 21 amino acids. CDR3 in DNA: TGTGCCAGCAGCAAAGCGGGGATAGGGATACCCGGACGCTCTGGGGCCAACGTCCTGACTTTC. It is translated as CASSKAGIGIPGRSGANVLTF.

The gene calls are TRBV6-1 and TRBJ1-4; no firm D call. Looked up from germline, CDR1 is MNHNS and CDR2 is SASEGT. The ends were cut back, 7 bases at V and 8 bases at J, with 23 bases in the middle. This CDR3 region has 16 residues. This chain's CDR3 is CASIDWGGSELEKLFF. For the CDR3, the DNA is TGTGCCAGCATTGATTGGGGTGGCAGTGAGTTAGAAAAACTGTTTTTT.

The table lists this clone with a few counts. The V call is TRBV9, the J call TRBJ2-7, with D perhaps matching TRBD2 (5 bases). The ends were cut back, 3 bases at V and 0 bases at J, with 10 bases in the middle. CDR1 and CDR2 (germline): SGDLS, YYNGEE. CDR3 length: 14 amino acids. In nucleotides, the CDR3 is TGTGCCAGCAGCGCATCGGACTTCTCCTACGAGCAGTACTTC. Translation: CASSASDFSYEQYF.

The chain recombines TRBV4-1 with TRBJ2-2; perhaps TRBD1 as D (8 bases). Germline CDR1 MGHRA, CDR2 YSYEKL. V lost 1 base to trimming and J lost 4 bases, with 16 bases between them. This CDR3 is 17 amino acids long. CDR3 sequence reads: CASSQVTGGAGTGELFF. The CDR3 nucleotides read TGCGCCAGCAGCCAAGTAACAGGGGGGGCCGGCACCGGGGAGCTGTTTTTT.

CDR3 DNA: TGTGCCAGCAGTGCCGGGACAGCGAGCTCTGGGGCCAACGTCCTGACTTTC. It yields the protein CASSAGTASSGANVLTF. The chain couples TRBV2 to TRBJ2-6, with TRBD1 identical over 7 bases. The CDR3 loop spans 17 amino acids. Germline assignment: CDR1 SNHLY and CDR2 FYNNEI. With 4 bases clipped from V and 0 bases from J, the junction kept 6 bases outside the gene matches. Full variable domain (missing parts from reference TRBV2 and TRBJ2-6): EPEVTQTPSHQVTQMGQEVILRCVPISNHLYFYWYRQILGQKVEFLVSFYNNEISEKSEIFDDQFSVERPDGSNFTLKIRSTKLEDSAMYFCASSAGTASSGANVLTFGAGSRLTVL.

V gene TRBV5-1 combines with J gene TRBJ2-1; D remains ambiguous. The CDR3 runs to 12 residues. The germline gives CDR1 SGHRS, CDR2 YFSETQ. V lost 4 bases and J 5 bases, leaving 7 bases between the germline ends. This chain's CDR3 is CASSLPDNEQFF. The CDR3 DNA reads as TGCGCCAGCAGCCTCCCGGACAATGAGCAGTTCTTC.

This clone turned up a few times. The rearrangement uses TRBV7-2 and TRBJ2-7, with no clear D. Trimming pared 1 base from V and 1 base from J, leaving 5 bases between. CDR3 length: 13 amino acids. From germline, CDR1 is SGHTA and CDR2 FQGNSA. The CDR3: CASSLELSYEQYF. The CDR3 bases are TGTGCCAGCAGCTTAGAGTTATCCTACGAGCAGTACTTC. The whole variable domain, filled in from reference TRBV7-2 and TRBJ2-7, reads GAGVSQSPSNKVTEKGKDVELRCDPISGHTALYWYRQSLGQGLEFLIYFQGNSAPDKSGLPSDRFSAERTGGSVSTLTIQRTQQEDSAVYLCASSLELSYEQYFGPGTRLTVT.

In DNA, the CDR3 is TGCGCCAGCAGCCAAGAGTCGGACAGAAACACTGAAGCTTTCTTT. This encodes CASSQESDRNTEAFF. The chain recombines TRBV4-3 with TRBJ1-1, with D maybe TRBD1 (6 bases). Looked up from germline, CDR1 is LGHNA and CDR2 is YSLEER. This CDR3 spans 15 amino acids. Trimming shortened V by 0 bases and J by 2 bases, and 10 bases separated the two germline ends.

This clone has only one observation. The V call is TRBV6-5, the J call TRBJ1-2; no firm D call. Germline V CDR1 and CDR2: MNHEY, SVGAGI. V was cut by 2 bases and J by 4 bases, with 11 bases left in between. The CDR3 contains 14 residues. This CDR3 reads CASSYLGESYGYTF. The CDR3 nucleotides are TGTGCCAGCAGTTACCTCGGGGAATCCTATGGCTACACCTTC.

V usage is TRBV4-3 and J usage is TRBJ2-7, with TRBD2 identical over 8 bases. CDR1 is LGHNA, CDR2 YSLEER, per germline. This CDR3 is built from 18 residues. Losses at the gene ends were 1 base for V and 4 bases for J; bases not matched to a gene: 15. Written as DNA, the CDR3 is TGCGCCAGCAGCCAAGTACTCAGCGGGGGTGGGATAGGGTACGAGCAGTACTTC. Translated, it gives CASSQVLSGGGIGYEQYF.

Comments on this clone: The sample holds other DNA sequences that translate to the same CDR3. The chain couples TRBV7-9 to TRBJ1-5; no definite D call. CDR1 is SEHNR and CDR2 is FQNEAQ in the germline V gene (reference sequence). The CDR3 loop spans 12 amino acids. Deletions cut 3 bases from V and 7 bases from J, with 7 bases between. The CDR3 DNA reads TGTGCCAGCAGCTTGGAGGGACAGCCCCAGCATTTT. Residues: CASSLEGQPQHF.

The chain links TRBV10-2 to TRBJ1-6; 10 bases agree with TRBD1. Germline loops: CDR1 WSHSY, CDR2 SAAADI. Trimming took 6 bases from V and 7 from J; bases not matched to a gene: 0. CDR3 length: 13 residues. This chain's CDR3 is CASRDRGNSPLHF. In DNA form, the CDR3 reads TGCGCCAGCAGGGACAGGGGGAATTCACCCCTCCACTTT.

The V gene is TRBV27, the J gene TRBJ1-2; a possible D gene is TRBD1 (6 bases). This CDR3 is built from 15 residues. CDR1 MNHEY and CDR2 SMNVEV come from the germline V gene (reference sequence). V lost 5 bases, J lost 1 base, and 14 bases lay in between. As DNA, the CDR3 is TGTGCCAGCAGTCCCACCCAGGGGAGTAACTATGGCTACACCTTC. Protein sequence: CASSPTQGSNYGYTF.

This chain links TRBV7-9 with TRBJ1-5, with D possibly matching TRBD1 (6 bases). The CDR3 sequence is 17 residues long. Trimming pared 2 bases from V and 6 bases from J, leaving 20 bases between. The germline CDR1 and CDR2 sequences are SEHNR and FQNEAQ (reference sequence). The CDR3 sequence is CASSLYPGTGKGQPQHF. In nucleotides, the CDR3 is TGTGCCAGCAGCTTATACCCCGGCACAGGGAAGGGTCAGCCCCAGCATTTT.

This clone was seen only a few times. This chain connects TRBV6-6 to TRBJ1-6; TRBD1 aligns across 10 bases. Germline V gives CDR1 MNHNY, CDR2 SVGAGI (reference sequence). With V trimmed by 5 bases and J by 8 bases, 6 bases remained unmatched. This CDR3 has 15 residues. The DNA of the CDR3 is TGTGCCAGCAGTACGGGACAGGGGAGGGATTCACCCCTCCACTTT. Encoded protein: CASSTGQGRDSPLHF.

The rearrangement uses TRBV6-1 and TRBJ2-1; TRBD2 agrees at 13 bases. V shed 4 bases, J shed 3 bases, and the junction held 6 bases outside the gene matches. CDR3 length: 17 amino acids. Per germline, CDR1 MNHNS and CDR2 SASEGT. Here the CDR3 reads CASSATGLAGIYNEQFF. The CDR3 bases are TGTGCCAGCAGTGCCACGGGACTAGCGGGGATCTACAATGAGCAGTTCTTC.

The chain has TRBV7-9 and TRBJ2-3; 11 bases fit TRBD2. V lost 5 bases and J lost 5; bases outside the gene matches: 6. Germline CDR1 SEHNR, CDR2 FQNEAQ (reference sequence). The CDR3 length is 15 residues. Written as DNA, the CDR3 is TGTGCCAGCAGCCTGGGACTAGCGGTAGGAGATACGCAGTATTTT. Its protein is CASSLGLAVGDTQYF. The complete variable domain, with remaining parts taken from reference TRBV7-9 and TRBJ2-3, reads DTGVSQNPRHKITKRGQNVTFRCDPISEHNRLYWYRQTLGQGPEFLTYFQNEAQLEKSRLLSDRFSAERPKGSFSTLEIQRTEQGDSAMYLCASSLGLAVGDTQYFGPGTRLTVL.

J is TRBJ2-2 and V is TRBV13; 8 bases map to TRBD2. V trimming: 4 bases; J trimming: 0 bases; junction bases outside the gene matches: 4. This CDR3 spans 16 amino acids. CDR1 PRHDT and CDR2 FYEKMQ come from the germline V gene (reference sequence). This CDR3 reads CASSSRGGANTGELFF. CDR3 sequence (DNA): TGTGCCAGCAGCTCCCGGGGGGGGGCGAACACCGGGGAGCTGTTTTTT.

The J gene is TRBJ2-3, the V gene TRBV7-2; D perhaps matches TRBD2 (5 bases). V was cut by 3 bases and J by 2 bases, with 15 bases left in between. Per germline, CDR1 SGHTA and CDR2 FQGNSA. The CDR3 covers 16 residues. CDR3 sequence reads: CASSFFYGVDTDTQYF. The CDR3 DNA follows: TGTGCCAGCAGCTTTTTTTACGGGGTGGACACAGATACGCAGTATTTT.

The DNA of the CDR3 is TGTGCCAGCAGCCAAGATGAAGGATGGGACACTGAAGCTTTCTTT. Translated, it gives CASSQDEGWDTEAFF. This sequence joins TRBV14 and TRBJ1-1; D gene unclear. Trimming took 0 bases from V and 3 from J, leaving 11 bases between them. CDR1 is SGHDN, CDR2 FVKESK, per germline. The CDR3 runs 15 residues.

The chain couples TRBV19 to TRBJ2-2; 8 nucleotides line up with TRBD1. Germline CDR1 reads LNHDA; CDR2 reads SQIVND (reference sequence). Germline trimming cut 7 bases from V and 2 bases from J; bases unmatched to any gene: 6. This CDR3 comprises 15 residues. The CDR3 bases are TGTGCCAGTACTACGGGACAGGAAAACACCGGGGAGCTGTTTTTT. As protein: CASTTGQENTGELFF.

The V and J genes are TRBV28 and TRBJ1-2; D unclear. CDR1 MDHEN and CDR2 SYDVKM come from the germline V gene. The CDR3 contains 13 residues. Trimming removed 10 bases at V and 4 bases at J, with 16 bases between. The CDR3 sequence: CATRPVFGYGYTF. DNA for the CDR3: TGTGCCACCCGACCCGTTTTTGGCTATGGCTACACCTTC.

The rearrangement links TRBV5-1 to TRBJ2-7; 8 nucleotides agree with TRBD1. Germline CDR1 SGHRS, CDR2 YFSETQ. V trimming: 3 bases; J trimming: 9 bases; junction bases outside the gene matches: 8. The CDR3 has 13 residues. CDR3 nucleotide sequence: TGCGCCAGCAGCTCCGGGACAGGAGAACCGCAGTACTTC. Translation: CASSSGTGEPQYF.

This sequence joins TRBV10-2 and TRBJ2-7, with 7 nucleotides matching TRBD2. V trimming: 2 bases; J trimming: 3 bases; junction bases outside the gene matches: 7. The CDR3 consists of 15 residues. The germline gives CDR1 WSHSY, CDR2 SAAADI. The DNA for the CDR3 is TGCGCCAGCAGTGAGGGAGCGGGGCCGCGCTACGAGCAGTACTTC. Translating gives CASSEGAGPRYEQYF.

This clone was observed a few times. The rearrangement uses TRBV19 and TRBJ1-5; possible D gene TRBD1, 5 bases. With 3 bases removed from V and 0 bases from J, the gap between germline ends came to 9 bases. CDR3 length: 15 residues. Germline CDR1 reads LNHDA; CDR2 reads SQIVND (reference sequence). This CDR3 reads CASSIVDSSNQPQHF. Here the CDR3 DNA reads TGTGCCAGTAGTATCGTCGACAGTAGCAATCAGCCCCAGCATTTT.

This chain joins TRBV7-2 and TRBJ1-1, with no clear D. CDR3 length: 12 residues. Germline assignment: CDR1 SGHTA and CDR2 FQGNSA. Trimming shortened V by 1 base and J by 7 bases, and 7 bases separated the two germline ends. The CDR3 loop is CASSLVGFEAFF. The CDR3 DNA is TGTGCCAGCAGCTTAGTCGGATTTGAAGCTTTCTTT.

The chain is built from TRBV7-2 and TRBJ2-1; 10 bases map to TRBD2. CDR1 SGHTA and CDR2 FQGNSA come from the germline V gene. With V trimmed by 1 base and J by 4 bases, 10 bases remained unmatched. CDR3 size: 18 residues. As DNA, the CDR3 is TGTGCCAGCAGCTTAGTAGCTAGCGGGGGCCGAAGGTACAATGAGCAGTTCTTC. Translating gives CASSLVASGGRRYNEQFF.

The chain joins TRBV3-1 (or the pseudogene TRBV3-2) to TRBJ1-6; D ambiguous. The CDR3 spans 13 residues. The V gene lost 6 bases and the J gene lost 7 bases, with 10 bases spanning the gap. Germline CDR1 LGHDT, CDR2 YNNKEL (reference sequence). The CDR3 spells CASSLAQNSPLHF. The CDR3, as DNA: TGTGCCAGCAGTTTGGCCCAAAATTCACCCCTCCACTTT.

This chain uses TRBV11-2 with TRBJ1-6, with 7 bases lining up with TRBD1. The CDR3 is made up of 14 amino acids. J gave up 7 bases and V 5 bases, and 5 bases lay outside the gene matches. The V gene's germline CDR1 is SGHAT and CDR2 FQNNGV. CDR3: CASSPGTENSPLHF. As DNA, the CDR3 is TGTGCCAGCAGCCCGGGGACAGAAAATTCACCCCTCCACTTT.

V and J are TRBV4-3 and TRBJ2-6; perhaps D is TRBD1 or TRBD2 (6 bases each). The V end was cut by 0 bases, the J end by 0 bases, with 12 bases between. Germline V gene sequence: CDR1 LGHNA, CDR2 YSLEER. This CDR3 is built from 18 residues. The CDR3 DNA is TGCGCCAGCAGCCAAGATCCGGAGGGGGTCTCTGGGGCCAACGTCCTGACTTTC. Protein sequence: CASSQDPEGVSGANVLTF.